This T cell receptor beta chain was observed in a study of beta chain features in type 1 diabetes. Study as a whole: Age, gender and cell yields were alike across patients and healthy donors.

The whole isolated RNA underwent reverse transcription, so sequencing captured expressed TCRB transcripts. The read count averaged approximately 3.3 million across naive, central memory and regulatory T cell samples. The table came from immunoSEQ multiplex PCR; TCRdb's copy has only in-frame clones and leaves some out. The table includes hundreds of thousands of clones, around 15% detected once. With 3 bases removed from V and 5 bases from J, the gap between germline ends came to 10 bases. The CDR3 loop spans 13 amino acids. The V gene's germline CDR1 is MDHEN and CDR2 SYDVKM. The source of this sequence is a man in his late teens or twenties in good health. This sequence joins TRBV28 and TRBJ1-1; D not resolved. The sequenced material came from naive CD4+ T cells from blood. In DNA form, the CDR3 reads TGTGCCAGCAGTTTGGGTAGGGAAACTGAAGCTTTCTTT. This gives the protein CASSLGRETEAFF.